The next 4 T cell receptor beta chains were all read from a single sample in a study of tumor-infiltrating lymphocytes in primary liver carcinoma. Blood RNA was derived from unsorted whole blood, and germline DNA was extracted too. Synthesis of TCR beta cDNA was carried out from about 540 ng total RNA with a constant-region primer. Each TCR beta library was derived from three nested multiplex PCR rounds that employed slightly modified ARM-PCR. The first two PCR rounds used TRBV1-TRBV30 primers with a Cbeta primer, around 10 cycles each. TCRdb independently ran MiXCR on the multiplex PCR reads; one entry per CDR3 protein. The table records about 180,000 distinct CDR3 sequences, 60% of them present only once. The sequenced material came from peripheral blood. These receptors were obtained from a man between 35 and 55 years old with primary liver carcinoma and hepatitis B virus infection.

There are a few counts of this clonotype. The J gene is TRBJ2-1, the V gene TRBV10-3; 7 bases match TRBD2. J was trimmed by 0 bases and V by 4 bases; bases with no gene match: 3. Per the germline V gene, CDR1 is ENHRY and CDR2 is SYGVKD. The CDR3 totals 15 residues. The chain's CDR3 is CAISGERDSYNEQFF. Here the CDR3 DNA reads TGTGCCATCAGTGGGGAGCGGGACTCCTACAATGAGCAGTTCTTC.

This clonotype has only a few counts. This CDR3 is CASSQDTNGQETQYF. As DNA, the CDR3 is TGCGCCAGCAGCCAAGATACGAACGGCCAAGAGACCCAGTACTTC. The V and J genes are TRBV4-1 and TRBJ2-5; D is ambiguous. Germline CDR1 reads MGHRA; CDR2 reads YSYEKL. This CDR3 is 15 amino acids long. Trimming took off 0 bases at V and 1 base at J, with 9 bases between the two ends.

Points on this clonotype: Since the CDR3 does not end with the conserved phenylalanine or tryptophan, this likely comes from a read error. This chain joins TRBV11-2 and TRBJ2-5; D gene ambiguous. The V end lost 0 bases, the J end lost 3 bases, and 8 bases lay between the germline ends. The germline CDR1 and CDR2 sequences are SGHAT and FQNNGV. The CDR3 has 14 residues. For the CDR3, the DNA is TGTGCCAGCAGCTTAGAGGCAGTTAAAGAGACCCAGTACTAC. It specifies CASSLEAVKETQYY.

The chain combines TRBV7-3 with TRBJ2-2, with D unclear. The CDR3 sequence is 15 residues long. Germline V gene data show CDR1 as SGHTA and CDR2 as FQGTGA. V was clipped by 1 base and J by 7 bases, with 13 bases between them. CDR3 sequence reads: CASSLMQSGSGELFF. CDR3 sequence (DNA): TGTGCCAGCAGCTTAATGCAGTCTGGCAGCGGGGAGCTGTTTTTT.